Listed below are T cell receptor beta chains from one sample, sequenced in a study of blood T cell repertoires in COVID-19. Clones were read by immunoSEQ multiplex PCR, and TCRdb kept only the in-frame ones, dropping some. The data hold about 170,000 clones, with more than 75% observed a single time. Sequences were obtained from peripheral blood. These receptors were taken from a woman older than 75 with COVID-19, enrolled during active disease. CDR3s include the opening cysteine and the closing phenylalanine or tryptophan. Each record gives: CDR3 protein, CDR3 DNA, J gene, D gene, V gene, clone size. The D gene is left open where the match is weak. Only part of the rows carry a size: once, few, many, or a class if the clone is expanded.

cdr3_aa: CATSDGRAGETQYF
cdr3_nt: TGTGCCACCAGCGACGGGAGGGCCGGGGAGACCCAGTACTTC
j_call: TRBJ2-5
d_call: TRBD2
v_call: TRBV15
clone_size: -

cdr3_aa: CASSAKGAYNQPQHF
cdr3_nt: TGTGCCAGTAGTGCGAAGGGAGCCTACAACCAGCCCCAGCATTTT
j_call: TRBJ1-5
d_call: -
v_call: TRBV19
clone_size: -

cdr3_aa: CASSTGGSGANVLTF
cdr3_nt: TGTGCCAGCAGTACAGGGGGTTCTGGGGCCAACGTCCTGACTTTC
j_call: TRBJ2-6
d_call: TRBD1
v_call: TRBV28
clone_size: -

cdr3_aa: CASTSEGSGANVLTF
cdr3_nt: TGCGCCAGCACCTCGGAGGGCTCTGGGGCCAACGTCCTGACTTTC
j_call: TRBJ2-6
d_call: -
v_call: TRBV5-1
clone_size: -

cdr3_aa: CAISDWQEETQYF
cdr3_nt: TGTGCCATCAGTGACTGGCAGGAAGAGACCCAGTACTTC
j_call: TRBJ2-5
d_call: -
v_call: TRBV10-3
clone_size: -

cdr3_aa: CASRDRALGEKLFF
cdr3_nt: TGTGCCAGTAGGGACAGGGCTTTGGGCGAAAAACTGTTTTTT
j_call: TRBJ1-4
d_call: TRBD1
v_call: TRBV19
clone_size: -

cdr3_aa: CASSGVPTGSRGYTF
cdr3_nt: TGTGCCAGCAGCGGGGTCCCGACGGGGTCGCGGGGCTACACCTTC
j_call: TRBJ1-2
d_call: -
v_call: TRBV9
clone_size: -

cdr3_aa: CASSVHDMGGTEAFF
cdr3_nt: TGTGCCAGCAGCGTACATGACATGGGGGGGACTGAAGCTTTCTTT
j_call: TRBJ1-1
d_call: -
v_call: TRBV9
clone_size: -

cdr3_aa: CASSQLTGANTGELFF
cdr3_nt: TGTGCCAGCAGCCAACTTACAGGAGCGAACACCGGGGAGCTGTTTTTT
j_call: TRBJ2-2
d_call: -
v_call: TRBV11-2
clone_size: -

cdr3_aa: CASSALVANYGYTF
cdr3_nt: TGTGCCAGCAGTGCCCTCGTCGCTAACTATGGCTACACCTTC
j_call: TRBJ1-2
d_call: -
v_call: TRBV25-1
clone_size: -

cdr3_aa: CASSGGLASYNEQFF
cdr3_nt: TGCGCCAGCAGCGGGGGACTAGCGTCCTACAATGAGCAGTTCTTC
j_call: TRBJ2-1
d_call: TRBD2
v_call: TRBV5-1
clone_size: -

cdr3_aa: CASSPLTSGYLNEQYF
cdr3_nt: TGTGCCAGCAGCCCACTTACTAGCGGGTACTTGAACGAGCAGTACTTC
j_call: TRBJ2-7
d_call: TRBD2
v_call: TRBV14
clone_size: -

cdr3_aa: CSASKGQTNEKLFF
cdr3_nt: TGCAGTGCTAGTAAGGGACAGACTAATGAAAAACTGTTTTTT
j_call: TRBJ1-4
d_call: TRBD1
v_call: TRBV20-1
clone_size: -

cdr3_aa: CASSPTDAYEQYF
cdr3_nt: TGTGCCAGCAGTCCCACAGACGCCTACGAGCAGTACTTC
j_call: TRBJ2-7
d_call: -
v_call: TRBV6-2/TRBV6-3
clone_size: -

cdr3_aa: CASSILAQETQYF
cdr3_nt: TGTGCCAGTAGTATTTTAGCTCAAGAGACCCAGTACTTC
j_call: TRBJ2-5
d_call: -
v_call: TRBV19
clone_size: -

cdr3_aa: CASSLVRDTRHEQYF
cdr3_nt: TGTGCCAGCAGCCTCGTCCGGGACACCCGGCACGAGCAGTACTTC
j_call: TRBJ2-7
d_call: -
v_call: TRBV11-1
clone_size: -

cdr3_aa: CASSHLGSPLHF
cdr3_nt: TGTGCCAGCAGCCATCTCGGTTCACCCCTCCACTTT
j_call: TRBJ1-6
d_call: -
v_call: TRBV3-1/TRBV3-2
clone_size: once

cdr3_aa: CASSGTGFGNTIYF
cdr3_nt: TGTGCCAGCAGTGGGACAGGGTTTGGAAACACCATATATTTT
j_call: TRBJ1-3
d_call: TRBD1
v_call: TRBV28
clone_size: -

cdr3_aa: CASNPDSINQPQHF
cdr3_nt: TGTGCCAGCAATCCCGACAGTATCAATCAGCCCCAGCATTTT
j_call: TRBJ1-5
d_call: -
v_call: TRBV6-1
clone_size: -

cdr3_aa: CASRQGLNEQYF
cdr3_nt: TGTGCCAGCAGACAGGGATTAAACGAGCAGTACTTC
j_call: TRBJ2-7
d_call: -
v_call: TRBV6-5
clone_size: -

cdr3_aa: CATHVGMNTEAFF
cdr3_nt: TGTGCCACCCACGTGGGCATGAACACTGAAGCTTTCTTT
j_call: TRBJ1-1
d_call: -
v_call: TRBV7-8
clone_size: -

cdr3_aa: CASSSARLAGYDTQYF
cdr3_nt: TGTGCCAGCAGCTCGGCGAGACTAGCGGGATATGATACGCAGTATTTT
j_call: TRBJ2-3
d_call: TRBD2
v_call: TRBV14
clone_size: -

cdr3_aa: CASSPNGQGGAGELFF
cdr3_nt: TGTGCCAGCTCACCAAATGGACAGGGCGGGGCCGGGGAGCTGTTTTTT
j_call: TRBJ2-2
d_call: TRBD1
v_call: TRBV18
clone_size: few

cdr3_aa: CASRAGPGTGNTDTQYF
cdr3_nt: TGTGCCAGCAGAGCGGGACCCGGGACTGGAAACACAGATACGCAGTATTTT
j_call: TRBJ2-3
d_call: TRBD2
v_call: TRBV27
clone_size: -

cdr3_aa: CASSQGQILHF
cdr3_nt: TGCGCCAGCAGCCAAGGACAGATTCTTCACTTC
j_call: TRBJ2-7
d_call: -
v_call: TRBV4-3
clone_size: -

cdr3_aa: CASSYNGQGGYEQYF
cdr3_nt: TGTGCCAGCAGTTACAATGGACAGGGTGGATACGAGCAGTACTTC
j_call: TRBJ2-7
d_call: TRBD1
v_call: TRBV6-6
clone_size: -

cdr3_aa: CASSSRGGLDYGYTF
cdr3_nt: TGTGCCAGCAGCTCCAGAGGAGGGTTGGACTATGGCTACACCTTC
j_call: TRBJ1-2
d_call: -
v_call: TRBV7-8
clone_size: -

cdr3_aa: CASSDRGLPNEKLFF
cdr3_nt: TGTGCCAGCAGTGACAGGGGTCTGCCTAATGAAAAACTGTTTTTT
j_call: TRBJ1-4
d_call: -
v_call: TRBV2
clone_size: -

cdr3_aa: CASSSPLGRAETQYF
cdr3_nt: TGTGCCAGCAGTTCTCCCCTCGGGAGGGCAGAGACCCAGTACTTC
j_call: TRBJ2-5
d_call: TRBD2
v_call: TRBV28
clone_size: -

cdr3_aa: CASSIRTGQGNEKLFF
cdr3_nt: TGTGCCAGCAGTATCCGGACAGGGCAGGGTAATGAAAAACTGTTTTTT
j_call: TRBJ1-4
d_call: TRBD1
v_call: TRBV28
clone_size: -

cdr3_aa: CASSLRDSEAETQYF
cdr3_nt: TGTGCCAGCAGCTTACGGGACAGCGAGGCAGAGACCCAGTACTTC
j_call: TRBJ2-5
d_call: TRBD1
v_call: TRBV7-9
clone_size: -

cdr3_aa: CASRAPGYEQYF
cdr3_nt: TGTGCCAGCAGAGCCCCCGGCTACGAGCAGTACTTC
j_call: TRBJ2-7
d_call: -
v_call: TRBV28
clone_size: -

cdr3_aa: CASSLVGGVEKLFF
cdr3_nt: TGCGCCAGCAGCTTGGTAGGAGGGGTTGAAAAACTGTTTTTT
j_call: TRBJ1-4
d_call: -
v_call: TRBV5-1
clone_size: -

cdr3_aa: CASSLQGAEAFF
cdr3_nt: TGTGCCAGCAGCTTACAGGGGGCTGAAGCTTTCTTT
j_call: TRBJ1-1
d_call: TRBD1
v_call: TRBV6-5
clone_size: -

cdr3_aa: CASSQGGGAREKLFF
cdr3_nt: TGTGCCAGCAGCCAAGGAGGGGGCGCCCGGGAAAAACTGTTTTTT
j_call: TRBJ1-4
d_call: TRBD1
v_call: TRBV14
clone_size: few

cdr3_aa: CASSPSLLRGGDTEAFF
cdr3_nt: TGTGCCAGCAGCCCTTCTCTCCTCCGCGGGGGTGACACTGAAGCTTTCTTT
j_call: TRBJ1-1
d_call: -
v_call: TRBV6-2/TRBV6-3
clone_size: -

cdr3_aa: CASSPRVSTYSNQPQHF
cdr3_nt: TGTGCCAGCAGCCCCAGGGTTTCCACATATAGCAATCAGCCCCAGCATTTT
j_call: TRBJ1-5
d_call: -
v_call: TRBV6-2/TRBV6-3
clone_size: few

cdr3_aa: CASSLAGGHGTDTQYF
cdr3_nt: TGCGCCAGCAGCTTGGCGGGAGGGCATGGCACAGATACGCAGTATTTT
j_call: TRBJ2-3
d_call: TRBD2
v_call: TRBV5-1
clone_size: -

cdr3_aa: CASSLSLGGASYEQYF
cdr3_nt: TGTGCCAGCAGCTTAAGCCTCGGAGGGGCCTCCTACGAGCAGTACTTC
j_call: TRBJ2-7
d_call: -
v_call: TRBV11-2
clone_size: -

cdr3_aa: CASSRGLAGGDGYTF
cdr3_nt: TGTGCCAGCAGCCGAGGGTTGGCCGGAGGGGACGGCTACACCTTC
j_call: TRBJ1-2
d_call: -
v_call: TRBV3-1/TRBV3-2
clone_size: -

cdr3_aa: CASSLHFSYEQYF
cdr3_nt: TGTGCCAGCAGCTTACACTTCTCCTACGAGCAGTACTTC
j_call: TRBJ2-7
d_call: -
v_call: TRBV7-2
clone_size: -

cdr3_aa: CASSPPGESPLHF
cdr3_nt: TGTGCCAGCAGTCCCCCGGGGGAGTCACCCCTCCACTTT
j_call: TRBJ1-6
d_call: -
v_call: TRBV28
clone_size: -

cdr3_aa: CASRYDTCNQPQHF
cdr3_nt: TGTGCAAGTCGCTACGACACTTGCAATCAGCCCCAGCATTTT
j_call: TRBJ1-5
d_call: -
v_call: TRBV12-2
clone_size: -

cdr3_aa: CASRETSTKNIQYF
cdr3_nt: TGTGCCAGCAGGGAAACTAGCACCAAAAACATTCAGTACTTC
j_call: TRBJ2-4
d_call: -
v_call: TRBV2
clone_size: -

cdr3_aa: CASLRDRDTNQPQHF
cdr3_nt: TGTGCCAGTCTGCGAGACCGGGACACAAATCAGCCCCAGCATTTT
j_call: TRBJ1-5
d_call: -
v_call: TRBV19
clone_size: -

cdr3_aa: CASSPSGLINTGELFF
cdr3_nt: TGTGCCAGCAGCCCCAGCGGGCTAATCAACACCGGGGAGCTGTTTTTT
j_call: TRBJ2-2
d_call: -
v_call: TRBV7-3
clone_size: -

cdr3_aa: CASSRRQGGEKLFF
cdr3_nt: TGTGCCAGCAGCCGCCGACAGGGGGGTGAAAAACTGTTTTTT
j_call: TRBJ1-4
d_call: TRBD1
v_call: TRBV11-2
clone_size: -

cdr3_aa: CASIHPGGRNTEAFF
cdr3_nt: TGTGCCAGCATCCATCCAGGGGGCCGGAACACTGAAGCTTTCTTT
j_call: TRBJ1-1
d_call: TRBD1
v_call: TRBV28
clone_size: -

cdr3_aa: CASSPPRGLDDTGELFF
cdr3_nt: TGTGCCAGCTCACCACCCCGCGGACTAGATGACACCGGGGAGCTGTTTTTT
j_call: TRBJ2-2
d_call: TRBD2
v_call: TRBV18
clone_size: -

cdr3_aa: CASSASGMVGTEAFF
cdr3_nt: TGTGCCAGCAGCGCGTCAGGGATGGTAGGAACTGAAGCTTTCTTT
j_call: TRBJ1-1
d_call: -
v_call: TRBV7-3
clone_size: -

cdr3_aa: CASRGGPGEKLFF
cdr3_nt: TGTGCCAGCCGGGGGGGCCCGGGTGAAAAACTGTTTTTT
j_call: TRBJ1-4
d_call: -
v_call: TRBV6-6
clone_size: -

cdr3_aa: CASRLLGGHTDTQYF
cdr3_nt: TGTGCCAGTAGACTCTTGGGGGGGCACACAGATACGCAGTATTTT
j_call: TRBJ2-3
d_call: -
v_call: TRBV6-5
clone_size: -

cdr3_aa: CATSRSTSDGEQYF
cdr3_nt: TGTGCCACCAGCAGATCGACTAGCGATGGCGAGCAGTACTTC
j_call: TRBJ2-7
d_call: TRBD2
v_call: TRBV15
clone_size: -

cdr3_aa: CATSRDPGQFNQPQHF
cdr3_nt: TGTGCCACCAGCAGAGACCCGGGACAGTTCAATCAGCCCCAGCATTTT
j_call: TRBJ1-5
d_call: TRBD1
v_call: TRBV15
clone_size: once

cdr3_aa: CASSFDRGVAYEQYF
cdr3_nt: TGTGCCAGCAGCTTCGACAGGGGGGTCGCCTACGAGCAGTACTTC
j_call: TRBJ2-7
d_call: TRBD1
v_call: TRBV7-2
clone_size: -

cdr3_aa: CASSPPGLAGGYNEQFF
cdr3_nt: TGTGCCAGCTCACCACCGGGACTAGCGGGAGGGTACAATGAGCAGTTCTTC
j_call: TRBJ2-1
d_call: TRBD2
v_call: TRBV18
clone_size: -

cdr3_aa: CASSDKYEQYF
cdr3_nt: TGTGCCAGCTCGGACAAGTACGAGCAGTACTTC
j_call: TRBJ2-7
d_call: -
v_call: TRBV2
clone_size: -

cdr3_aa: CASSQGLAVTYEQYF
cdr3_nt: TGTGCCAGCAGCCAAGGGCTAGCTGTAACCTACGAGCAGTACTTC
j_call: TRBJ2-7
d_call: -
v_call: TRBV4-2
clone_size: -

cdr3_aa: CASSQVLSVNTEAFF
cdr3_nt: TGCGCCAGCAGCCAAGTGCTCAGTGTGAACACTGAAGCTTTCTTT
j_call: TRBJ1-1
d_call: -
v_call: TRBV4-3
clone_size: -